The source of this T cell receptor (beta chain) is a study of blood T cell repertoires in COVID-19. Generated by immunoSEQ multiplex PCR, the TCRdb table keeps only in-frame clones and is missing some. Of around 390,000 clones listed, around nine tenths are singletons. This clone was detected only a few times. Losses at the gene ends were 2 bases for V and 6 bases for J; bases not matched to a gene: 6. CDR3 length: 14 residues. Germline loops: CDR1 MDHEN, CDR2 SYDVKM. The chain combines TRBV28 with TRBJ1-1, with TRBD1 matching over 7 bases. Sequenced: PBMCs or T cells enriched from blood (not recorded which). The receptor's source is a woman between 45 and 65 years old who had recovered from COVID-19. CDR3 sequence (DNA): TGTGCCAGCAGTTTACCGACAGGGAGCGCTGAAGCTTTCTTT. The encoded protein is CASSLPTGSAEAFF.